Sequencing of this T cell receptor beta chain was carried out in a study of T cells in Graves' hyperthyroidism and ophthalmopathy. TCR beta CDR3 region amplification was performed from RNA transcripts. The HTBI primer set was used in a first-round RT-PCR of the TCR CDR3. TCRdb independently ran MiXCR on the multiplex PCR reads; one entry per CDR3 protein. The sample carries a few hundred thousand distinct CDR3 sequences, about 15% recorded once. This CDR3 has 13 residues. In germline, CDR1 is MNHNS, CDR2 SASEGT. V was trimmed by 4 bases and J by 6 bases, leaving 10 bases between them. The source material was blood. The V and J genes are TRBV6-1 and TRBJ2-1; D remains unclear. The receptor was isolated from a woman younger than 30 with Graves' ophthalmopathy. Written as DNA, the CDR3 is TGTGCCAGCAGTGTTAGCCTCCTCAATGAGCAGTTCTTC. It yields the protein CASSVSLLNEQFF.